This T cell receptor beta chain was found in a study of blood T cell repertoires in COVID-19. At the level of the study: Spain, Italy and the United States supplied samples that represented acute and convalescent COVID-19. Sources were T cells, B-cell-depleted T cells, or PBMCs; the material itself was cDNA or gDNA.

Study processing details: Reference gene primer amplification gave estimated nucleated cell counts. Sequencing used immunoSEQ multiplex PCR; TCRdb keeps in-frame clones, though not all of them. V, J and clone size were drawn from that table, and D and trimming were deduced from the DNA. Among about 86,000 clones listed, around 85% were seen once. This clone was observed once. Sequenced: peripheral blood. The TCR comes from a man aged 45 to 65 with acute or convalescent COVID-19.

As DNA, the CDR3 is TGTGCCTCCCGAGGACAGTTCTATGGCTACACCTTC. It encodes CASRGQFYGYTF. The V gene is TRBV30, the J gene TRBJ1-2; D possibly corresponds to TRBD1 (6 bases). Between the trimmed V and J ends, which lost 7 bases and 4 bases, there was a span of 13 bases. Per germline, CDR1 GTSNPN and CDR2 SVGIG (reference sequence). The CDR3 extends over 12 amino acids. The variable domain in full, with the rest retrieved from reference TRBV30 and TRBJ1-2, is SQTIHQWPATLVQPVGSPLSLECTVEGTSNPNLYWYRQAAGRGLQLLFYSVGIGQISSEVPQNLSASRPQDRQFILSSKKLLLSDSGFYLCASRGQFYGYTFGSGTRLTVV.